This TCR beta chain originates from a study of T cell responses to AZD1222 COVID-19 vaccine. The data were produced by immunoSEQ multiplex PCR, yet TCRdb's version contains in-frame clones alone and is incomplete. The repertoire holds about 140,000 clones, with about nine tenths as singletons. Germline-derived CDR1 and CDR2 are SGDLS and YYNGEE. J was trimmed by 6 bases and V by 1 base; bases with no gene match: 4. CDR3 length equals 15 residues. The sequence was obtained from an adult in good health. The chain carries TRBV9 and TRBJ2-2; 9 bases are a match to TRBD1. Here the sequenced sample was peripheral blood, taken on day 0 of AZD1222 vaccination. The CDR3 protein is CASSVMGQGPGELFF. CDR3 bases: TGTGCCAGCAGCGTAATGGGACAGGGCCCCGGGGAGCTGTTTTTT.